This T cell receptor (beta chain) was recorded in a study of OX40 agonist ivuxolimab in advanced cancers. Turning to the study itself: Enrolled patients in dose escalation had cancers that were hepatocellular carcinoma, melanoma, renal cell or head and neck cancer.

Libraries were prepared by immunoSEQ multiplex PCR; TCRdb keeps only in-frame clonotypes and omits some of them. The sample consists of 48,000 or so clones, about 81% of them appearing once. CDR1 is SEHNR, CDR2 FQNEAQ, per germline (reference sequence). The CDR3 runs 14 residues. Trimming pared 2 bases from V and 8 bases from J, leaving 15 bases between. Here the sequenced sample was CD4+ or CD8+ T cells sorted from blood, taken in a trial of the OX40 agonist ivuxolimab. The TCR sequence derives from an adult with an advanced solid tumor such as melanoma, head and neck, liver or kidney cancer. V is TRBV7-9 and J is TRBJ1-2; a weak D match, TRBD1 (6 bases). The CDR3 here is CASSLSGGAWGYTF. The CDR3 DNA reads TGTGCCAGCAGCTTAAGCGGGGGCGCCTGGGGCTACACCTTC.